This T cell receptor beta chain was recovered during a study of shared clonotypes between healthy human individuals. Findings of the study overall: How much donors shared clonotypes was expected to be affected by sequencing depth.

Splitting of each subset's genomic DNA was done evenly across several immunoSEQ plates. Each sorted subset replicate got 200 ng genomic DNA, 25,000 to 35,000 genomes. Generated by immunoSEQ multiplex PCR, the TCRdb table keeps only in-frame clones and is missing some. Among roughly 590,000 clones listed, 95% to 96% were seen once. Naivety among CD8 cells was defined by CD45RO negativity and positive CCR7 selection, thereby excluding terminally differentiated effector memory CD45RA+ cells. Germline CDR1 and CDR2: SGHDT and YYEEEE. CDR3 length: 15 residues. Trimming pared 4 bases from V and 1 base from J, leaving 14 bases between. Regarding this clone: What it binds is not known.

The sequence derives from a woman between 25 and 40 years old in good health. The chain combines TRBV5-6 with TRBJ1-1; D may be TRBD1 (5 bases). Input material: naive CD8+ T cells sorted from blood. The CDR3 region is CASSPGGSGNTEAFF. The CDR3 nucleotides are TGTGCCAGCAGCCCCGGGGGATCGGGGAACACTGAAGCTTTCTTT. The full variable domain, completed using reference TRBV5-6 and TRBJ1-1, is DAGVTQSPTHLIKTRGQQVTLRCSPKSGHDTVSWYQQALGQGPQFIFQYYEEEERQRGNFPDRFSGHQFPNYSSELNVNALLLGDSALYLCASSPGGSGNTEAFFGQGTRLTVV.